A single sample gave rise to the 31 T cell receptor beta chains below, sequenced in a study of Graves' ophthalmopathy and Graves' hyperthyroidism. Amplified TCR beta CDR3 regions were obtained using RNA transcripts as template. HTBI primers primed a first-round RT-PCR, and a second-round multiplex PCR followed. MiXCR, applied by TCRdb to the multiplex PCR reads, yields one record per CDR3 protein. The profile shows 600,000 to 950,000 distinct CDR3 sequences, roughly 40% of them singletons. Sample: peripheral blood. The receptors derive from an adult man with Graves' ophthalmopathy.

The chain couples TRBV20-1 to TRBJ1-1; TRBD1 agrees at 8 bases. The V segment lost 2 bases and the J segment 8 bases; nucleotides outside the gene matches: 13. The CDR3 has 15 residues. The germline V gene has CDR1 DFQATT and CDR2 SNEGSKA (reference sequence). CDR3: CSARSTTGQGAEAFF. For the CDR3, the DNA is TGCAGTGCTAGATCTACCACTGGGCAGGGGGCGGAAGCTTTCTTT.

This clonotype was recorded at least ten times. V gene TRBV29-1 combines with J gene TRBJ2-5; a weak D match, TRBD2 (6 bases). The CDR3 covers 16 residues. The ends were cut back, 0 bases at V and 5 bases at J, with 19 bases in the middle. Germline CDR1 SQVTM, CDR2 ANQGSEA. CDR3: CSVEEGGAGFGETQYF. DNA for the CDR3: TGCAGCGTTGAAGAGGGTGGTGCGGGGTTCGGGGAGACCCAGTACTTC.

This clonotype was observed many times. This chain links TRBV7-3 with TRBJ1-1; D may be TRBD1 (5 bases). Germline lookup yields CDR1 SGHTA and CDR2 FQGTGA. The V gene lost 2 bases and the J gene lost 6 bases, with 10 bases spanning the gap. The CDR3 has 13 amino acids. The CDR3 DNA reads as TGTGCCAGCAGCTTACAGGGATTATCTGAAGCTTTCTTT. Translating it yields CASSLQGLSEAFF.

A few counts support this clonotype. The V and J genes are TRBV2 and TRBJ2-5, with a tentative D call TRBD1 (6 bases). The V end was cut by 4 bases, the J end by 4 bases, with 16 bases between. The germline CDR1 and CDR2 sequences are SNHLY and FYNNEI. This CDR3 comprises 15 residues. This chain's CDR3 is CASSGGSSGAETQYF. CDR3 nucleotide sequence: TGTGCCAGCAGTGGGGGTTCATCAGGGGCAGAGACCCAGTACTTC.

This chain uses TRBV11-2 with TRBJ1-2, with 10 bases fitting TRBD1. The CDR3 covers 14 residues. The J segment lost 8 bases and the V segment lost 6 bases, leaving 9 bases of the junction unmatched. Germline values: CDR1 SGHAT, CDR2 FQNNGV. The CDR3 bases are TGTGCCAGCAGGCCCGGGACAGGGGTAGTCGGCTACACCTTC. Translation gives CASRPGTGVVGYTF. Looking up the rest from reference TRBV11-2 and TRBJ1-2 gives the full variable domain: EAGVAQSPRYKIIEKRQSVAFWCNPISGHATLYWYQQILGQGPKLLIQFQNNGVVDDSQLPKDRFSAERLKGVDSTLKIQPAKLEDSAVYLCASRPGTGVVGYTFGSGTRLTVV.

Comments on this clonotype: Mismatch with germline at one junction end may stem from a read error. The rearrangement links TRBV20-1 to TRBJ2-7, with TRBD2 matching over 11 bases. CDR3 length: 14 amino acids. The germline V gene encodes CDR1 DFQATT and CDR2 SNEGSKA (reference sequence). CDR3 amino acids: CSALAGGNTGELYF. Here the CDR3 DNA reads TGCAGTGCTTTAGCGGGAGGGAACACCGGGGAGCTGTACTTC.

This clonotype showed up just a few times. This sequence joins TRBV12-3 or TRBV12-4 and TRBJ2-5; TRBD2 matches 8 bases. Trimming cost V 6 bases and J 10 bases; bases outside gene matches: 13. The CDR3 is 14 amino acids. CDR3 loop: CASSRGGEISGQYF. Here the CDR3 DNA reads TGTGCCAGCAGCCGGGGGGGCGAGATCTCGGGCCAGTACTTC.

This clonotype came up a few times. V usage is TRBV9 and J usage is TRBJ1-1; no reliable D call. The CDR3 totals 14 residues. Trimming pared 4 bases from V and 2 bases from J, leaving 12 bases between. CDR1 is SGDLS, CDR2 YYNGEE, per germline. The CDR3 nucleotides are TGTGCCAGCAGCCCCCACCCAAGCAACACTGAAGCTTTCTTT. This sequence encodes CASSPHPSNTEAFF.

This clonotype has just a few counts. J is TRBJ2-7 and V is TRBV5-4, with D unclear. Deletions cut 4 bases from V and 4 bases from J, with 9 bases between. Germline CDR1 is SGHNT and CDR2 is YYREEE (reference sequence). The CDR3 totals 12 residues. The CDR3 spells CASSGNTYEQYF. In nucleotides, the CDR3 is TGTGCCAGCAGCGGGAACACGTACGAGCAGTACTTC.

This clonotype was counted only a few times. The chain couples TRBV10-2 to TRBJ2-3, with D hard to call. Germline V lookup: CDR1 WSHSY, CDR2 SAAADI. The CDR3 consists of 12 residues. The germline V and J ends were trimmed by 0 bases and 5 bases, with 3 bases remaining between them. CDR3 in amino acids: CASSESGDTQYF. In DNA, the CDR3 is TGCGCCAGCAGTGAGTCTGGAGATACGCAGTATTTT.

Concerning this clonotype itself: Compared with germline, one end of the junction differs, possibly owing to a read error. V gene TRBV10-3 combines with J gene TRBJ2-3, with D unclear. Germline V lookup: CDR1 ENHRY, CDR2 SYGVKD. The CDR3 is 15 residues long. The CDR3 region has the DNA TGTGCCAGCAGTTTGGGCGCGGTCCTCGCAGATACGCAGTATTTT. It encodes CASSLGAVLADTQYF.

The chain recombines TRBV7-2 with TRBJ1-1; perhaps TRBD1 as D (5 bases). The V gene lost 1 base and the J gene lost 4 bases, with 13 bases spanning the gap. Per germline, CDR1 SGHTA and CDR2 FQGNSA. The CDR3 length is 15 residues. The DNA of the CDR3 is TGTGCCAGCAGCTTAGGACCATATGGGGGCACTGAAGCTTTCTTT. This sequence encodes CASSLGPYGGTEAFF.

For this clonotype: An end of the junction does not agree with germline; a read error may underlie this. The chain carries TRBV7-8 and TRBJ2-2, with D uncertain. Per the germline V gene, CDR1 is SGHVS and CDR2 is FQNEAQ. The length of the CDR3 is 15 residues. CDR3 sequence reads: CASSPRDWSPGELFF. In DNA, the CDR3 is TGCGCCAGCAGTCCCCGCGACTGGAGTCCCGGGGAGCTGTTTTTT.

The table lists this clonotype with many counts. The rearrangement links TRBV7-9 to TRBJ1-2; D remains ambiguous. Trimming took off 5 bases at V and 5 bases at J, with 9 bases between the two ends. The CDR3 is 12 amino acids. Germline V lookup: CDR1 SEHNR, CDR2 FQNEAQ (reference sequence). CDR3 protein: CASSAQGYGYTF. The DNA for the CDR3 is TGTGCCAGCAGCGCCCAAGGATATGGCTACACCTTC. The whole variable domain, filled in from reference TRBV7-9 and TRBJ1-2, reads DTGVSQNPRHKITKRGQNVTFRCDPISEHNRLYWYRQTLGQGPEFLTYFQNEAQLEKSRLLSDRFSAERPKGSFSTLEIQRTEQGDSAMYLCASSAQGYGYTFGSGTRLTVV.

J is TRBJ1-2 and V is TRBV10-3, with 7 bases lining up with TRBD1. The germline V gene has CDR1 ENHRY and CDR2 SYGVKD. The CDR3 extends over 14 amino acids. J lost 4 bases, V lost 3 bases, and 5 bases had no gene match. The DNA for the CDR3 is TGTGCCATCAGTGAAACAGGGGAAACCTATGGCTACACCTTC. Translation: CAISETGETYGYTF.

In this sample, this clonotype turned up once. The J gene is TRBJ1-5, the V gene TRBV19; D unclear. Trimming stripped 7 bases from V and 5 bases from J, with 15 bases between. The CDR3 is 14 amino acids. Germline CDR1 and CDR2: LNHDA and SQIVND (reference sequence). CDR3 DNA: TGTGCCAGTACCCTGGGAAGCCGATATCAGCCCCAGCATTTT. It yields the protein CASTLGSRYQPQHF.

This clonotype has a count of ten or more. This rearrangement joins TRBV7-9 to TRBJ1-2; no clear D. The CDR3 sequence is 14 residues long. The V gene lost 7 bases and the J gene lost 1 base, with 13 bases spanning the gap. The V gene's germline CDR1 is SEHNR and CDR2 FQNEAQ (reference sequence). The CDR3 protein is CASTLPGFNYGYTF. Written as DNA, the CDR3 is TGTGCCAGCACCCTCCCTGGGTTTAACTATGGCTACACCTTC.

The CDR3 loop is CASTRQGSTDTQYF. The DNA of the CDR3 is TGTGCCAGCACCCGACAGGGAAGCACAGATACGCAGTATTTT. This rearrangement joins TRBV2 to TRBJ2-3, with TRBD1 matching over 7 bases. The V and J ends lost 7 bases and 0 bases, in that order; junction bases with no gene match: 4. The CDR3 sequence is 14 residues long. The V gene's germline CDR1 is SNHLY and CDR2 FYNNEI. The whole variable domain, filled in from reference TRBV2 and TRBJ2-3, reads EPEVTQTPSHQVTQMGQEVILRCVPISNHLYFYWYRQILGQKVEFLVSFYNNEISEKSEIFDDQFSVERPDGSNFTLKIRSTKLEDSAMYFCASTRQGSTDTQYFGPGTRLTVL.

V and J are TRBV20-1 and TRBJ2-5; 10 nucleotides agree with TRBD2. The CDR3 is 15 residues long. Germline-derived CDR1 and CDR2 are DFQATT and SNEGSKA (reference sequence). Trimming removed 2 bases from V and 2 bases from J; junction bases left unmatched: 5. CDR3 protein: CSARTSGKKQETQYF. DNA of the CDR3: TGCAGTGCTAGAACTAGCGGGAAGAAACAAGAGACCCAGTACTTC.

To note about this clonotype: Since a much larger clone is just one base distant, this may be a read error. This chain joins TRBV29-1 and TRBJ1-1; 10 bases line up with TRBD1. Germline V gene lookup returns CDR1 SQVTM and CDR2 ANQGSEA. Trimming took 4 bases from V and 4 from J; bases not matched to a gene: 3. CDR3 length: 13 residues. The chain's CDR3 is CSVVGTGVTEAFF. CDR3 in DNA: TGCAGCGTTGTGGGGACAGGGGTCACTGAAGCTTTCTTT. Complete variable domain (other parts from reference TRBV29-1 and TRBJ1-1): SAVISQKPSRDICQRGTSLTIQCQVDSQVTMMFWYRQQPGQSLTLIATANQGSEATYESGFVIDKFPISRPNLTFSTLTVSNMSPEDSSIYLCSVVGTGVTEAFFGQGTRLTVV.

The chain couples TRBV19 to TRBJ1-1; no reliable D call. The CDR3 covers 16 residues. CDR1 and CDR2 (germline): LNHDA, SQIVND (reference sequence). Trimming removed 2 bases from V and 0 bases from J, with 13 bases in between. In DNA, the CDR3 is TGTGCCAGTAGTATAATACCCCAGCTGATGAACACTGAAGCTTTCTTT. Amino acids: CASSIIPQLMNTEAFF.

Notes on this clonotype: This may come from a read error, since a much larger clone is one base off. J is TRBJ2-5 and V is TRBV29-1; 9 nucleotides align to TRBD2. This CDR3 contains 14 residues. Germline values: CDR1 SQVTM, CDR2 ANQGSEA. The junction had 8 bases not matched to a gene; V was cut back by 7 bases and J by 2 bases. DNA of the CDR3: TGCAGCGCTCAAGGGACTAGCAAACAAGAGACCCAGTACTTC. Protein product: CSAQGTSKQETQYF.

On this clonotype itself: This may be a read error, as it is one base from a much larger clone. J is TRBJ1-4 and V is TRBV12-3 or TRBV12-4; D gene unclear. The CDR3 loop spans 15 amino acids. The chain's CDR3 is CASATSGGYNEKLLF. The CDR3 DNA follows: TGTGCCAGCGCTACCTCCGGAGGGTATAATGAAAAACTGCTTTTT.

The chain recombines TRBV7-9 with TRBJ2-7; D ambiguous. The CDR3 totals 12 residues. The V end lost 4 bases, the J end lost 6 bases, and 10 bases lay between the germline ends. In germline, CDR1 is SEHNR, CDR2 FQNEAQ (reference sequence). CDR3: CASSSVAGEQYF. As DNA, the CDR3 is TGTGCCAGCAGCTCCGTTGCAGGCGAGCAGTACTTC.

The genes are TRBV5-4 and TRBJ2-7; perhaps TRBD1 as D (6 bases). Germline V lookup: CDR1 SGHNT, CDR2 YYREEE (reference sequence). The V end was cut by 5 bases, the J end by 2 bases, with 14 bases between. The CDR3 totals 14 residues. The CDR3 region is CASSSTGPTYEQYF. Written as DNA, the CDR3 is TGTGCCAGCAGTAGCACAGGGCCAACCTACGAGCAGTACTTC.

The gene calls are TRBV15 and TRBJ2-7; D not certain. Trimming cost V 3 bases and J 3 bases, with 9 bases left between them. The CDR3 extends over 13 amino acids. CDR1 is LNHNV, CDR2 YYDKDF, per germline (reference sequence). This CDR3 is CATSSQHDYEQYF. CDR3 DNA sequence: TGTGCCACCAGCAGCCAACATGACTACGAGCAGTACTTC.

This clonotype was seen many times. The chain uses TRBV5-8 and TRBJ2-5, with 8 bases matching TRBD1. The CDR3 loop spans 14 amino acids. Germline trimming cut 4 bases from V and 4 bases from J; bases unmatched to any gene: 6. Germline CDR1 SGHTS, CDR2 YDEGEE. The CDR3 region is CASSVTGGGETQYF. CDR3 coding DNA: TGTGCCAGCAGCGTAACAGGGGGTGGAGAGACCCAGTACTTC.

Points on this clonotype: One base away lies a much larger clone, so this may be a sequencing read error. The chain is built from TRBV7-1 and TRBJ1-1; 7 nucleotides align to TRBD1. TRBV7-1 is sorted into the ORF group, with uncertain function. This CDR3 comprises 17 residues. The V gene end was trimmed by 6 bases and the J gene end by 4 bases; junction bases not matched to a gene: 17. The CDR3 protein is CASRSGEGARGSTEAFF. CDR3 nucleotides: TGTGCCAGCAGATCGGGGGAGGGGGCGAGGGGTAGCACTGAAGCTTTCTTT.

In this sample, this clonotype turned up many times. The chain uses TRBV25-1 and TRBJ1-2; a weak D match, TRBD1 (6 bases). There are 12 residues in the CDR3. The V gene lost 5 bases and the J gene lost 8 bases, with 12 bases spanning the gap. The germline V gene encodes CDR1 MGHDK and CDR2 SYGVNS. DNA of the CDR3: TGTGCCAGCAGTCAACAGGGAATCGGCTACACCTTC. Translating it yields CASSQQGIGYTF.

This clonotype has just a few counts. The V gene is TRBV15, the J gene TRBJ2-7; D unclear. The CDR3 is made up of 17 amino acids. The germline V and J ends were trimmed by 3 bases and 2 bases, with 20 bases remaining between them. Germline CDR1 reads LNHNV; CDR2 reads YYDKDF (reference sequence). The CDR3 bases are TGTGCCACCAGCAGTGCTCCCTGGGGTGTTTCGGCCTACGAGCAGTACTTC. Its protein is CATSSAPWGVSAYEQYF.

This chain connects TRBV7-6 to TRBJ2-3; D unclear. This CDR3 comprises 13 residues. V was cut by 5 bases and J by 13 bases, with 19 bases left in between. The germline CDR1 and CDR2 sequences are SGHVS and FNYEAQ. CDR3 in amino acids: CASSPTPAPREYF. The CDR3 DNA reads as TGTGCCAGCAGCCCAACCCCAGCCCCAAGGGAGTATTTT. The whole variable domain, filled in from reference TRBV7-6 and TRBJ2-3, reads GAGVSQSPRYKVTKRGQDVALRCDPISGHVSLYWYRQALGQGPEFLTYFNYEAQQDKSGLPNDRFSAERPEGSISTLTIQRTEQRDSAMYRCASSPTPAPREYFGPGTRLTVL.